Following are 26 T cell receptor beta chains from one sample sequenced in a study of T cells after yellow fever vaccination. One entry per CDR3 protein results from TCRdb running MiXCR on the 5' RACE reads. The data contain roughly 170,000 distinct CDR3 sequences, roughly 9% of them seen just once; the ten biggest clones take up approximately 39%. Sequences were derived from CD8+ T cells sorted from PBMCs, sampled 45 days after the yellow fever booster vaccination. Receptor source: a man younger than 35 who received the YFV17D yellow fever vaccine.

The chain employs TRBV29-1 and TRBJ1-1; 8 nucleotides align to TRBD1. This CDR3 has 16 amino acids. Trimming cost V 0 bases and J 0 bases; bases outside gene matches: 6. The germline V gene has CDR1 SQVTM and CDR2 ANQGSEA. The CDR3 protein is CSVEDDRGRVNTEAFF. DNA of the CDR3: TGCAGCGTTGAAGACGACAGGGGCAGGGTGAACACTGAAGCTTTCTTT.

This clonotype was detected a few times. The J gene is TRBJ2-1, the V gene TRBV7-9; D unclear. From germline, CDR1 is SEHNR and CDR2 FQNEAQ (reference sequence). Trimming stripped 2 bases from V and 2 bases from J, with 7 bases between. The CDR3 is 14 residues long. The CDR3 DNA reads as TGTGCCAGCAGCTTACTGGGCCCCTACAATGAGCAGTTCTTC. This translates into CASSLLGPYNEQFF. The full variable domain, with the rest looked up from reference TRBV7-9 and TRBJ2-1, is DTGVSQNPRHKITKRGQNVTFRCDPISEHNRLYWYRQTLGQGPEFLTYFQNEAQLEKSRLLSDRFSAERPKGSFSTLEIQRTEQGDSAMYLCASSLLGPYNEQFFGPGTRLTVL.

This clonotype was detected a few times. The chain links TRBV19 to TRBJ2-7; 14 bases map to TRBD2. Germline values: CDR1 LNHDA, CDR2 SQIVND (reference sequence). J gave up 5 bases and V 5 bases, and 8 bases lay outside the gene matches. This CDR3 region has 16 residues. CDR3 nucleotide sequence: TGTGCCAGTAGTTTCCGACTAGCGGGGGGGTTAAACGAGCAGTACGTC. The encoded protein is CASSFRLAGGLNEQYV.

The chain carries TRBV29-1 and TRBJ2-3; D is possibly TRBD2 (5 bases). The germline V gene encodes CDR1 SQVTM and CDR2 ANQGSEA. CDR3 length: 11 amino acids. V was cut by 5 bases and J by 10 bases, with 13 bases left in between. The DNA for the CDR3 is TGCAGCGTTTCACACGGGGTCCCGCAGTATTTT. Its translation: CSVSHGVPQYF.

This clonotype was seen ten or more times. The chain links TRBV7-3 to TRBJ2-3, with 8 bases fitting TRBD2. Losses at the gene ends were 2 bases for V and 5 bases for J; bases not matched to a gene: 9. The germline gives CDR1 SGHTA, CDR2 FQGTGA. The CDR3 is 16 residues long. The CDR3 sequence: CASSLRRGGPLDTQYF. In nucleotides, the CDR3 is TGTGCCAGCAGCTTACGCCGGGGGGGGCCTCTAGATACGCAGTATTTT.

The sample holds a few counts of this clonotype. V usage is TRBV21-1 and J usage is TRBJ2-7; TRBD1, the D gene given by the table, was not confirmed from the DNA. TRBV21-1 represents a pseudogene. The CDR3 loop spans 14 amino acids. The DNA for the CDR3 is TGTGCCAGGGGGGGACAGAACTTCTCCTACGAGCAGTACGTC. It encodes CARGGQNFSYEQYV.

This CDR3 reads CASSQEPASSYNEQFF. For the CDR3, the DNA is TGTGCCAGCAGCCAAGAGCCTGCTAGCTCCTACAATGAGCAGTTCTTC. The rearrangement joins TRBV3-1 to TRBJ2-1, with D unresolved. CDR3 length: 16 amino acids. The germline V gene has CDR1 LGHDT and CDR2 YNNKEL (reference sequence). V was cut by 0 bases and J by 0 bases, with 9 bases left in between.

This clonotype was detected once. The rearrangement joins TRBV5-4 to TRBJ2-7; TRBD1 matches at 7 bases. The CDR3 is 16 residues long. V dropped 4 bases and J dropped 3; count of bases not matched to a gene: 13. Germline CDR1 reads SGHNT; CDR2 reads YYREEE (reference sequence). The CDR3 DNA reads as TGTGCCAGCAGCGTCATCCCGGGACAGCCCTTCTACGAGCAGTACGTC. This sequence encodes CASSVIPGQPFYEQYV.

This clonotype was observed a few times. The chain uses TRBV27 and TRBJ1-2, with D possibly matching TRBD1 (6 bases). Trimming took 5 bases from V and 4 from J, leaving 17 bases between them. The CDR3 consists of 15 residues. Germline V lookup: CDR1 MNHEY, CDR2 SMNVEV (reference sequence). The CDR3 DNA reads TGTGCCAGCAGTCCCAAACAGGGAACCTTCTATGGCTACACCTTC. Translated, it gives CASSPKQGTFYGYTF.

This clonotype was counted only a few times. The J gene is TRBJ2-1, the V gene TRBV7-3; 7 nucleotides agree with TRBD1. Germline CDR1 SGHTA, CDR2 FQGTGA. J gave up 0 bases and V 5 bases, and 7 bases lay outside the gene matches. The CDR3 has 16 residues. The chain's CDR3 is CASSLRGQNSYNEQFF. In DNA, the CDR3 is TGTGCCAGCAGCCTACGGGGACAGAACTCCTACAATGAGCAGTTCTTC. The variable domain in full, with the rest retrieved from reference TRBV7-3 and TRBJ2-1, is GAGVSQTPSNKVTEKGKYVELRCDPISGHTALYWYRQSLGQGPEFLIYFQGTGAADDSGLPNDRFFAVRPEGSVSTLKIQRTERGDSAVYLCASSLRGQNSYNEQFFGPGTRLTVL.

The J gene is TRBJ2-5, the V gene TRBV12-3 or TRBV12-4; D may be TRBD2 (7 bases). CDR3 length: 16 residues. V was trimmed by 4 bases and J by 7 bases, leaving 22 bases between them. The chain's CDR3 is CASSSGVAGPPRTQYF. DNA for the CDR3: TGTGCCAGCAGTTCAGGGGTAGCGGGCCCTCCTCGGACCCAGTACTTC.

The chain joins TRBV5-4 to TRBJ2-5; D is undetermined. CDR3 length: 14 amino acids. Trimming took off 0 bases at V and 5 bases at J, with 11 bases between the two ends. Germline V gives CDR1 SGHNT, CDR2 YYREEE (reference sequence). The CDR3 DNA sequence: TGTGCCAGCAGCTTGGAGGGATACGGGGAGACCCAGTACTTC. This codes for CASSLEGYGETQYF.

The genes are TRBV4-3 and TRBJ2-2; TRBD2 agrees at 9 bases. With V trimmed by 6 bases and J by 2 bases, 16 bases remained unmatched. The CDR3 consists of 19 residues. Germline assignment: CDR1 LGHNA and CDR2 YSLEER. The CDR3 DNA is TGCGCCAGCAGTCCCATAATAGCGGGGGCCTCTACCAACACCGGGGAGCTGTTTTTT. It is translated as CASSPIIAGASTNTGELFF.

This chain links TRBV20-1 with TRBJ1-6; no firm D call. Germline V gene sequence: CDR1 DFQATT, CDR2 SNEGSKA (reference sequence). CDR3 size: 17 residues. Trimming removed 0 bases from V and 0 bases from J, with 12 bases in between. CDR3 sequence: CSARDLSRDSYNSPLHF. DNA of the CDR3: TGCAGTGCTAGAGATTTAAGCAGAGACTCCTATAATTCACCCCTCCACTTT.

In this sample, this clonotype turned up a few times. The V gene is TRBV7-8, the J gene TRBJ1-1, with no clear D. The V end lost 1 base, the J end lost 1 base, and 16 bases lay between the germline ends. The CDR3 is 17 residues long. CDR1 and CDR2 (germline): SGHVS, FQNEAQ. CDR3 sequence (DNA): TGTGCCAGCAGCTTAGACATGCGGCTTTGGGCGAACACTGAAGCTTTCTTT. Translated, it gives CASSLDMRLWANTEAFF.

The V call is TRBV20-1, the J call TRBJ1-6; D not resolved. The CDR3 totals 14 residues. Germline V gene lookup returns CDR1 DFQATT and CDR2 SNEGSKA (reference sequence). Trimming cost V 3 bases and J 0 bases, with 6 bases left between them. In DNA, the CDR3 is TGCAGTGCTAGCCCCAGCTCCTATAATTCACCCCTCCACTTT. It codes for CSASPSSYNSPLHF.

This rearrangement joins TRBV30 to TRBJ2-1; no clear D gene. V lost 1 base to trimming and J lost 8 bases, with 6 bases between them. The CDR3 loop spans 11 amino acids. Germline CDR1 is GTSNPN and CDR2 is SVGIG (reference sequence). The CDR3 sequence: CAWSEIDEQFF. The CDR3 bases are TGTGCCTGGAGTGAAATCGATGAGCAGTTCTTC. The entire variable domain, with the rest obtained from reference TRBV30 and TRBJ2-1, is as follows: SQTIHQWPATLVQPVGSPLSLECTVEGTSNPNLYWYRQAAGRGLQLLFYSVGIGQISSEVPQNLSASRPQDRQFILSSKKLLLSDSGFYLCAWSEIDEQFFGPGTRLTVL.

This clonotype was seen only a few times. The chain has TRBV7-6 and TRBJ1-6; D remains unclear. V shed 2 bases and J shed 7 bases, with 15 bases lying between them. The CDR3 is made up of 16 amino acids. Germline V gives CDR1 SGHVS, CDR2 FNYEAQ. The CDR3 spells CASSLSMPLGNSPLHF. For the CDR3, the DNA is TGTGCCAGCAGCTTATCGATGCCCCTAGGGAATTCACCCCTCCACTTT.

This clonotype appeared a few times. V and J are TRBV2 and TRBJ2-1; weak D call: TRBD2 (5 bases). The CDR3 covers 14 residues. The germline V and J ends were trimmed by 7 bases and 4 bases, with 14 bases remaining between them. Per germline, CDR1 SNHLY and CDR2 FYNNEI. The CDR3 region has the DNA TGTGCCAGCATGGTTCCGGGATATTACAATGAGCAGTTCTTC. This gives the protein CASMVPGYYNEQFF.

This clonotype has at least ten counts. J is TRBJ2-1 and V is TRBV9; D tentatively fits TRBD1 or TRBD2 (6 bases each). Germline V lookup: CDR1 SGDLS, CDR2 YYNGEE. The CDR3 totals 15 residues. Trimming removed 0 bases at V and 6 bases at J, with 13 bases between. Here the CDR3 reads CASSVVGGRGNEQFF. The CDR3 region has the DNA TGTGCCAGCAGCGTAGTGGGGGGCAGGGGCAATGAGCAGTTCTTC. Drawing the rest from reference TRBV9 and TRBJ2-1, the complete variable domain is DSGVTQTPKHLITATGQRVTLRCSPRSGDLSVYWYQQSLDQGLQFLIQYYNGEERAKGNILERFSAQQFPDLHSELNLSSLELGDSALYFCASSVVGGRGNEQFFGPGTRLTVL.

This clonotype occurred a few times. This chain uses TRBV12-3 or TRBV12-4 with TRBJ1-1, with D possibly being TRBD1 (6 bases). V was clipped by 6 bases and J by 1 base, with 9 bases between them. The CDR3 has 13 residues. The CDR3 DNA reads as TGTGCCAGCAGGGAGGGGGGGAACACTGAAGCTTTCTTT. Translating it yields CASREGGNTEAFF.

This clonotype turned up a few times. This rearrangement joins TRBV7-9 to TRBJ2-3; the D call may be TRBD1 or TRBD2 (5 bases each). The CDR3 totals 16 residues. Germline assignment: CDR1 SEHNR and CDR2 FQNEAQ (reference sequence). The ends were cut back, 0 bases at V and 2 bases at J, with 12 bases in the middle. CDR3 protein: CASSLARGAATDTQYF. For the CDR3, the DNA is TGTGCCAGCAGCTTAGCGAGAGGGGCCGCCACAGATACGCAGTATTTT. The full variable domain, completed using reference TRBV7-9 and TRBJ2-3, is DTGVSQNPRHKITKRGQNVTFRCDPISEHNRLYWYRQTLGQGPEFLTYFQNEAQLEKSRLLSDRFSAERPKGSFSTLEIQRTEQGDSAMYLCASSLARGAATDTQYFGPGTRLTVL.

The chain links TRBV5-5 to TRBJ1-1; D remains ambiguous. This CDR3 contains 15 residues. Trimming cost V 0 bases and J 4 bases, with 13 bases left between them. Germline V CDR1 and CDR2: SGHKS, YYEKEE (reference sequence). The CDR3 region is CASSLVGSGSTEAFF. Written as DNA, the CDR3 is TGTGCCAGCAGCTTGGTAGGCTCTGGGAGCACTGAAGCTTTCTTT.

This clonotype was detected many times. The V call is TRBV7-9, the J call TRBJ2-1, with TRBD2 matching over 8 bases. CDR3 length equals 15 residues. Germline V CDR1 and CDR2: SEHNR, FQNEAQ (reference sequence). The J segment lost 3 bases and the V segment lost 0 bases, leaving 1 base of the junction unmatched. In DNA form, the CDR3 reads TGTGCCAGCAGCTTAGCCAGCGGGGGCTACAATGAGCAGTTCTTC. Amino acid sequence: CASSLASGGYNEQFF.

V is TRBV11-3 and J is TRBJ2-7; possible D gene TRBD1, 6 bases. Trimming pared 6 bases from V and 3 bases from J, leaving 15 bases between. The CDR3 spans 14 residues. CDR1 and CDR2 (germline): SGHNT, YENEEA. The CDR3 loop reads CASSFSGQDYEQYF. The CDR3 DNA is TGTGCCAGCAGTTTTTCGGGACAAGACTACGAGCAGTACTTC.

V is TRBV7-2 and J is TRBJ2-7, with 9 bases aligning to TRBD2. V shed 7 bases, J shed 5 bases, and the junction held 9 bases outside the gene matches. The length of the CDR3 is 14 residues. The germline gives CDR1 SGHTA, CDR2 FQGNSA. The CDR3, as DNA: TGTGCCAGCACCCCCCGCGGGGGGGCTCACGAGCAGTACTTC. Protein product: CASTPRGGAHEQYF.